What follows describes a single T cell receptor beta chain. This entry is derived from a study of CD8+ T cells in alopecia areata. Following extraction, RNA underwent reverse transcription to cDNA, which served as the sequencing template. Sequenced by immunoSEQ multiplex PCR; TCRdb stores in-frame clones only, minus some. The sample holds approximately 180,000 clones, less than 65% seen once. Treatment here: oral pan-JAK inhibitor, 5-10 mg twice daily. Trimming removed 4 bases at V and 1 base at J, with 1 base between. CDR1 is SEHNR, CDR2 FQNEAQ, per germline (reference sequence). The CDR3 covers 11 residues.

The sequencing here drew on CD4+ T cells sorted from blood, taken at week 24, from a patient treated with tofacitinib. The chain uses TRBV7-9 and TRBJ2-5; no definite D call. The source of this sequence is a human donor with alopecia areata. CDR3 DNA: TGTGCCAGCAGCTCCCAAGAGACCCAGTACTTC. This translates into CASSSQETQYF.